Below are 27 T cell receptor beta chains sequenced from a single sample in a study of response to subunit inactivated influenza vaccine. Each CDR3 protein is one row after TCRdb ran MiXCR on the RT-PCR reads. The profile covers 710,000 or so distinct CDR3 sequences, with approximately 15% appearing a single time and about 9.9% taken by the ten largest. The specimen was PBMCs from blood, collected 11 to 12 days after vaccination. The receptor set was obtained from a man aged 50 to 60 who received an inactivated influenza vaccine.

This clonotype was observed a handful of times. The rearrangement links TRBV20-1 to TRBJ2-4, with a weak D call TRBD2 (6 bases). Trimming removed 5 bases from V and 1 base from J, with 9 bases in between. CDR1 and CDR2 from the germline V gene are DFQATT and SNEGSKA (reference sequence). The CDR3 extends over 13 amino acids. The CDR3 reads CSAPEGAKNIQYF. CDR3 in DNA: TGCAGTGCTCCGGAGGGGGCCAAAAACATTCAGTACTTC.

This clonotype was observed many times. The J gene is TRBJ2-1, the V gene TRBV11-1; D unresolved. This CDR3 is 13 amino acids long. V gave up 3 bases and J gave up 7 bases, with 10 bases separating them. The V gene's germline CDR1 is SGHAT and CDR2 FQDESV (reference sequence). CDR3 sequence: CASSFLQANEQFF. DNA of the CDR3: TGTGCCAGCAGCTTTCTTCAGGCGAATGAGCAGTTCTTC.

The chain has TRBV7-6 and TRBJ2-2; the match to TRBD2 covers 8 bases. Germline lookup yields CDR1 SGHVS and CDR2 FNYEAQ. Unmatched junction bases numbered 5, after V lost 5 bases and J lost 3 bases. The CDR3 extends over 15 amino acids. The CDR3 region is CASSLLLADTGELFF. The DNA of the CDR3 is TGTGCCAGCAGCCTGTTACTAGCGGACACCGGGGAGCTGTTTTTT.

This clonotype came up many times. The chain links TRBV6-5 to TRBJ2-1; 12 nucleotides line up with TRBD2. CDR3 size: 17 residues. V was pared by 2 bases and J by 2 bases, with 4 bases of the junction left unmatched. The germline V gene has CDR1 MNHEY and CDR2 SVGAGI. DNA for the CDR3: TGTGCCAGCAGTTACGGGTCTAGCGGGGGGGCCTACAATGAGCAGTTCTTC. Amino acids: CASSYGSSGGAYNEQFF.

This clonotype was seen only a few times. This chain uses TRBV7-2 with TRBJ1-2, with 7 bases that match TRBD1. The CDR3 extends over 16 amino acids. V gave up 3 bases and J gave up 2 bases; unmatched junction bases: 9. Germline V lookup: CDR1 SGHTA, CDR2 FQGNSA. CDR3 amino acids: CASSLTGTSLNYGYTF. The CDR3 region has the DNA TGTGCCAGCAGCTTGACAGGGACTAGCTTAAACTATGGCTACACCTTC. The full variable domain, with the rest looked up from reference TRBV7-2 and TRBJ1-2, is GAGVSQSPSNKVTEKGKDVELRCDPISGHTALYWYRQSLGQGLEFLIYFQGNSAPDKSGLPSDRFSAERTGGSVSTLTIQRTQQEDSAVYLCASSLTGTSLNYGYTFGSGTRLTVV.

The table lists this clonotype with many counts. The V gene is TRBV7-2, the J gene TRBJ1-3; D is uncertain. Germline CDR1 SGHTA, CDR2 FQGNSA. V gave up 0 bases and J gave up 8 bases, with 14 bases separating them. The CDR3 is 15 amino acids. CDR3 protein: CASSLAPSALDTIYF. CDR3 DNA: TGTGCCAGCAGCTTAGCCCCCTCTGCTTTGGACACCATATATTTT.

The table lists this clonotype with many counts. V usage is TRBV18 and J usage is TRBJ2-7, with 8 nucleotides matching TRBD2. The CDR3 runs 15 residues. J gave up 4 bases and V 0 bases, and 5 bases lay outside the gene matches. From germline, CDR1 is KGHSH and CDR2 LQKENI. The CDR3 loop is CASSPPGLGPYEQYF. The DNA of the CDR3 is TGTGCCAGCTCACCACCGGGACTAGGCCCTTACGAGCAGTACTTC.

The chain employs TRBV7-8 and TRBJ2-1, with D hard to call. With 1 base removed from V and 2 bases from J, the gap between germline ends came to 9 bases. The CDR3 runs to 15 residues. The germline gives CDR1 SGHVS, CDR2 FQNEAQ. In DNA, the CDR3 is TGTGCCAGCAGCTTAGTGCGATTCGCCTACAATGAGCAGTTCTTC. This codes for CASSLVRFAYNEQFF.

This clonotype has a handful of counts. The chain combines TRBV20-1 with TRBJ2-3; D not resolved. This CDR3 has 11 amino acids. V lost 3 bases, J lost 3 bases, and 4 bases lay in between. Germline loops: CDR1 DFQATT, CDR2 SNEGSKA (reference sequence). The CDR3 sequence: CSASGTDTQYF. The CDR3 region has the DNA TGCAGTGCTAGCGGTACAGATACGCAGTATTTT.

This CDR3 is CATSPTGGTTDQYF. In nucleotides, the CDR3 is TGTGCCACCAGCCCCACCGGCGGGACGACTGACCAGTACTTC. V and J are TRBV15 and TRBJ2-7, with a possible D match to TRBD2 (6 bases). CDR1 LNHNV and CDR2 YYDKDF come from the germline V gene (reference sequence). This CDR3 region has 14 residues. V shed 5 bases and J shed 10 bases, with 21 bases lying between them.

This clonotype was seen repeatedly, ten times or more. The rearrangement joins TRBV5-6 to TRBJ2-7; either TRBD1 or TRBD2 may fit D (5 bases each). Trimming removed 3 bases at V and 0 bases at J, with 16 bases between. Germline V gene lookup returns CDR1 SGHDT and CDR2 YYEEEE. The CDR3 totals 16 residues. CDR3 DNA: TGTGCCAGCAGCTATACGCAGGGAGTGTTCTCCTACGAGCAGTACTTC. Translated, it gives CASSYTQGVFSYEQYF.

CDR3 in amino acids: CSAQPPGWGTEAFF. CDR3 bases: TGCAGCGCCCAACCTCCAGGGTGGGGGACTGAAGCTTTCTTT. This chain connects TRBV29-1 to TRBJ1-1, with a tentative D call TRBD1 (5 bases). The ends were cut back, 7 bases at V and 5 bases at J, with 20 bases in the middle. Germline V gives CDR1 SQVTM, CDR2 ANQGSEA. The CDR3 spans 14 residues.

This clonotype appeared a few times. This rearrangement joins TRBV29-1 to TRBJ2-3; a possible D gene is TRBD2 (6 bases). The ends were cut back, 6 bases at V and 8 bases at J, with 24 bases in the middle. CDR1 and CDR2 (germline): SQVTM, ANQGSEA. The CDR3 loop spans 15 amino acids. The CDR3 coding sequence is TGCAGCGTCGCAGCGCGTAGGTCTATCGGGGGTACGCAGTATTTT. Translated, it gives CSVAARRSIGGTQYF.

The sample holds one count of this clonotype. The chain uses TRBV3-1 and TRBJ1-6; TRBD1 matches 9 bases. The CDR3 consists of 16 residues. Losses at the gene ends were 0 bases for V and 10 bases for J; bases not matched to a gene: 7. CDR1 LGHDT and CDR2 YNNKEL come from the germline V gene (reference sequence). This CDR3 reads CASSQETGTGISPLHF. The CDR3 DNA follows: TGTGCCAGCAGCCAAGAAACGGGGACAGGGATCTCACCCCTCCACTTT. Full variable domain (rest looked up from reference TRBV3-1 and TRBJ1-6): DTAVSQTPKYLVTQMGNDKSIKCEQNLGHDTMYWYKQDSKKFLKIMFSYNNKELIINETVPNRFSPKSPDKAHLNLHINSLELGDSAVYFCASSQETGTGISPLHFGNGTRLTVT.

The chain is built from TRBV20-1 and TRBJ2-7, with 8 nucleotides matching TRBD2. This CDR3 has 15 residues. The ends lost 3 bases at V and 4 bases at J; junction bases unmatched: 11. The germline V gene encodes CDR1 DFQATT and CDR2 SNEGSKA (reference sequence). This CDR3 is CSASELAGYPYEQYF. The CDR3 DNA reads TGCAGTGCTAGTGAGTTAGCGGGATACCCTTACGAGCAGTACTTC.

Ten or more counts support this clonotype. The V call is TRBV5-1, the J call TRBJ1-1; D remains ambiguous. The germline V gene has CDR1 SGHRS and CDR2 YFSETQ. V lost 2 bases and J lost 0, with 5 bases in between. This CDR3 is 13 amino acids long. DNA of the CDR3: TGCGCCAGCAGCTTTTCGGTGAACACTGAAGCTTTCTTT. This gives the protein CASSFSVNTEAFF.

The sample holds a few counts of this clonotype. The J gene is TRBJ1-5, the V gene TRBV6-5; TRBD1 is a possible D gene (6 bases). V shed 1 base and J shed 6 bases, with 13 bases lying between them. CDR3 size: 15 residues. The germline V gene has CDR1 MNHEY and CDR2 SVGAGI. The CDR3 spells CASSYWGGESQPQHF. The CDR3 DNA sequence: TGTGCCAGCAGTTACTGGGGGGGCGAGAGTCAGCCCCAGCATTTT.

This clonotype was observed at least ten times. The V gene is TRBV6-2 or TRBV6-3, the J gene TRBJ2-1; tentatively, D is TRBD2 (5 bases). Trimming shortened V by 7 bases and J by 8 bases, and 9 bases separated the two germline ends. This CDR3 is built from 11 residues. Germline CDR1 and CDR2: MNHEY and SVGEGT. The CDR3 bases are TGTGCCAGCACTAGCCTACATGAGCAGTTCTTC. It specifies CASTSLHEQFF.

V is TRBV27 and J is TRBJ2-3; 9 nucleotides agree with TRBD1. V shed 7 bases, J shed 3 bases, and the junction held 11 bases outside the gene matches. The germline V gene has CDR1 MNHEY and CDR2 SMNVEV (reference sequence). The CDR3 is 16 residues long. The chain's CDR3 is CASTLKGTGRTDTQYF. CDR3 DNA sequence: TGTGCCAGCACCCTAAAAGGGACAGGGCGGACAGATACGCAGTATTTT.

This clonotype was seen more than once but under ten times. CDR3 residues: CASSFGTSGSYNEQFF. CDR3 nucleotides: TGTGCCAGCAGCTTTGGGACTAGCGGGTCCTACAATGAGCAGTTCTTC. The chain has TRBV11-1 and TRBJ2-1; 12 bases agree with TRBD2. The CDR3 runs to 16 residues. J lost 1 base, V lost 3 bases, and 1 base had no gene match. Looked up from germline, CDR1 is SGHAT and CDR2 is FQDESV (reference sequence).

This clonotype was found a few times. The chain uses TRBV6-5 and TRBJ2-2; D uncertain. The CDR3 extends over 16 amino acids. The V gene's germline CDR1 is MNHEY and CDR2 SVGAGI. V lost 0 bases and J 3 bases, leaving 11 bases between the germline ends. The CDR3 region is CASSYSEPLYTGELFF. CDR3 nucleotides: TGTGCCAGCAGTTACTCGGAACCACTCTACACCGGGGAGCTGTTTTTT.

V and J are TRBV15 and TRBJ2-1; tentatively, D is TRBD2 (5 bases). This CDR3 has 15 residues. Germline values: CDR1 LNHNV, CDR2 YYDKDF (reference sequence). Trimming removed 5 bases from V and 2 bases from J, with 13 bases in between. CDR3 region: CATSPLSGPYNEQFF. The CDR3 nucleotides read TGTGCCACCAGCCCCTTAAGCGGCCCCTACAATGAGCAGTTCTTC.

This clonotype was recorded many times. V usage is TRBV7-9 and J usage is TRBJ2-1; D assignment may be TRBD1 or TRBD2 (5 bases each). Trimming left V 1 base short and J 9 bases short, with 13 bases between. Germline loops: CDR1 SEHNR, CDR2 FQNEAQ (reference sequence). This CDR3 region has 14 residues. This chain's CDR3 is CASSLDGTSGEQFF. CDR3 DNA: TGTGCCAGCAGCTTAGATGGGACCTCGGGTGAGCAGTTCTTC.

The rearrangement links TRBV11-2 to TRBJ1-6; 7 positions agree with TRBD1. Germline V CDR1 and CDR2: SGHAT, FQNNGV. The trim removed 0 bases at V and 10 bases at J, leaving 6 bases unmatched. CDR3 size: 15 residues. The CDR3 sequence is CASSLDRDRGSPLHF. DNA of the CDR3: TGTGCCAGCAGCTTAGACCGGGACAGAGGATCACCCCTCCACTTT.

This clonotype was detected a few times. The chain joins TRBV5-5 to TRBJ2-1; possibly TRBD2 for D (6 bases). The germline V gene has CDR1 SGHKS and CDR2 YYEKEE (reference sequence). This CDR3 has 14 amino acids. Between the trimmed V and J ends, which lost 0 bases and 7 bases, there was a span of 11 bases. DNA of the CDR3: TGTGCCAGCAGCTTGGCCCCTCTAGCGAATGAGCAGTTCTTC. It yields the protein CASSLAPLANEQFF.

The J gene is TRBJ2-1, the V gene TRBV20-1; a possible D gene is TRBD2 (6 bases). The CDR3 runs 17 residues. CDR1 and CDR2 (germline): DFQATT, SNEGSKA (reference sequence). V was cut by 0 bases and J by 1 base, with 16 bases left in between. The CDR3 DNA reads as TGCAGTGCTAGAGATCCCGGTGCGGGATGGTCCTACAATGAGCAGTTCTTC. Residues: CSARDPGAGWSYNEQFF.

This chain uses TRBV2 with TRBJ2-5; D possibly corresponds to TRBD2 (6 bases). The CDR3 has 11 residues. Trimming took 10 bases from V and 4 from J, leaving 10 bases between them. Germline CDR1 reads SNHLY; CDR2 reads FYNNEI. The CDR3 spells CATTGGETQYF. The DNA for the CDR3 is TGTGCCACCACCGGGGGAGAGACCCAGTACTTC.